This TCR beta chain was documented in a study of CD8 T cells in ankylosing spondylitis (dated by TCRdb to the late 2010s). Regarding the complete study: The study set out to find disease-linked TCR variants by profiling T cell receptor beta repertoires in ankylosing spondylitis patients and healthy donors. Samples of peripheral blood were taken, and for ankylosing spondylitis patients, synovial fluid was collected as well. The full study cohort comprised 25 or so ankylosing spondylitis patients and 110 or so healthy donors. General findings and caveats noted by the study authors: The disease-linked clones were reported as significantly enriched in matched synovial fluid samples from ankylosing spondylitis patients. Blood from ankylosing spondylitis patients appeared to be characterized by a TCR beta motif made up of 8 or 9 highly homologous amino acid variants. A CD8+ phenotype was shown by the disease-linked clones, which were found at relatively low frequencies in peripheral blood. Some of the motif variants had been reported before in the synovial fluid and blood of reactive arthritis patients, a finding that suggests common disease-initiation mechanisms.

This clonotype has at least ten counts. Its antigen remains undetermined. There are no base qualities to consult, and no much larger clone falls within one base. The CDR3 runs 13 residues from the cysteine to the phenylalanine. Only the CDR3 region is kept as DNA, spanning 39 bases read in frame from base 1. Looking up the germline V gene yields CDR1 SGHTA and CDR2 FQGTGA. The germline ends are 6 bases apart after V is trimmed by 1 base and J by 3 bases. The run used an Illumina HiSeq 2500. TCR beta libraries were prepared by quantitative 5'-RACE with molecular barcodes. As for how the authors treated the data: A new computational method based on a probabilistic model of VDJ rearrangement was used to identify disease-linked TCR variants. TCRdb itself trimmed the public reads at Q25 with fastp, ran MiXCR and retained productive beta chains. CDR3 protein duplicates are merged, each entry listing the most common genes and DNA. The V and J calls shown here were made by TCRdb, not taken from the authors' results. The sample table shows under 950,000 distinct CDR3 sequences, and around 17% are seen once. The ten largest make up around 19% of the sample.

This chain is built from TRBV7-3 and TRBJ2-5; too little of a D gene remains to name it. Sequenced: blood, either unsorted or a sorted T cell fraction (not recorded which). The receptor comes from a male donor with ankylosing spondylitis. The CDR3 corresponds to CASSLIAEETQYF. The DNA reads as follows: TGTGCCAGCAGCTTAATTGCCGAAGAGACCCAGTACTTC.